This T cell receptor (beta chain) was sequenced in a study of blood T cell repertoires in COVID-19 (dated by TCRdb to the early 2020s). With respect to the entire study: Collaborator samples came from the United States, Italy and Spain and covered acute and convalescent phases of COVID-19. The prospective study material was composed of cDNA or gDNA derived from T cells, B-cell-depleted T cells, or PBMCs. The dataset comprised deeply sampled blood TCRbeta repertoires from subjects exposed to, actively infected with, or recovered from COVID-19. The repertoires were made available in a free public database intended to serve as a resource for research on the immune response to SARS-CoV-2. The samples were drawn from the first 160 participants of the ongoing ImmuneRACE study and from some 1,300 subjects provided by 6 global collaborators. Sample metadata almost always included a de-identified subject ID, COVID-19 status, age in years and sex. Where available, HLA class I and class II types were taken from metadata supplied by the sample provider and were not determined by assay-based typing. The study at large found these results: Clinical and demographic metadata were provided uncurated, with the amount varying by source and participant.

The germline V and J ends show losses of 1 base and 5 bases respectively, and no gene match explains 4 bases of the junction. CDR1 and CDR2, looked up from the germline V gene (reference sequence), are LNHNV and YYDKDF. Taken from cysteine to phenylalanine, the CDR3 has 15 residues. The retained sequence is limited to the CDR3, 45 bases, with the frame set at the first base. Remarks on this clone: Its antigen is currently not known. Per-base qualities were not stored, and no clone one base away is much larger.

TCRbeta CDR3 regions were amplified from genomic DNA by means of the immunoSEQ Assay, a bias-controlled multiplex PCR. Under the source paper's analysis protocol: The number of nucleated cells in each sample was estimated from the amplification of reference gene primers within the assay. Sequence reads were collapsed and filtered to measure the absolute abundance of every unique TCRbeta CDR3 rearrangement. Productive Simpson clonality was computed per sample as the square root of Simpson's diversity index over productive rearrangements. TCRdb limited this immuneACCESS table to in-frame rearrangements with V and J called. A share of clones is missing; checked studies link under half to unresolved V genes, and the rest is unexplained. Clonal size and the V and J genes are those of that table, whereas D and trimming came from the DNA. Counted in this sample were some 96,000 clones; 75% to 90% of them appeared once. Roughly 10% of the sample is held by the ten biggest clonotypes.

The collaborating institutions used their own protocols to collect whole blood in K2EDTA tubes. Collaborator samples were shipped for TCRbeta analysis as frozen whole blood, isolated PBMCs, or DNA extracted from either sample type. Sequencing was carried out using peripheral blood. The receptor was isolated from a human donor in a cohort sampled during active COVID-19. This sequence uses TRBV15 and TRBJ1-4, with 7 middle bases fitting TRBD1. The CDR3 region has the sequence CATSRGGRGNEKLFF. The sequenced DNA is TGTGCCACCAGCAGAGGGGGCAGGGGGAATGAAAAACTGTTTTTT.